The 9 T cell receptor beta chains listed next were all sequenced from one sample in a study of blood T cell repertoires in COVID-19 (TCRdb year 2020). The method was the immunoSEQ multiplex PCR assay. TCRdb stores this immuneACCESS table with in-frame sequences only. Part of the clones is absent; in the studies checked, under half of the shortfall reflects unresolved V genes, and no reason is known for the rest. The sample table lists around 250,000 clones, 70% to 90% of them with a count of one. Together, the top ten hold roughly 4.3% of the sample. Sequencing was carried out using PBMCs or T cells enriched from blood (not recorded which). Every receptor here comes from a woman in her 30s with acute COVID-19.

This chain joins TRBV11-3 and TRBJ2-7; D possibly corresponds to TRBD2 (8 bases). Germline-derived CDR1 and CDR2 are SGHNT and YENEEA. The CDR3 totals 15 residues. V shed 7 bases and J shed 2 bases, with 18 bases lying between them. The chain's CDR3 is CASTGGGTVTYEQYF. In nucleotides, the CDR3 is TGTGCCAGCACGGGAGGGGGGACAGTAACCTACGAGCAGTACTTC.

This chain joins TRBV10-3 and TRBJ1-1; 9 bases map to TRBD1. Germline V gene data show CDR1 as ENHRY and CDR2 as SYGVKD. After removal of 4 bases from V and 4 bases from J, the junction contained 4 bases not matched to a gene. This CDR3 has 14 amino acids. The CDR3 region has the DNA TGTGCCATCAGTGTCCAGACAGGGGGCACTGAAGCTTTCTTT. Translation gives CAISVQTGGTEAFF.

This chain links TRBV7-2 with TRBJ1-6, with D possibly TRBD1 on 5 matching bases. Trimming took off 1 base at V and 8 bases at J, with 9 bases between the two ends. This CDR3 is built from 14 residues. Germline V gene sequence: CDR1 SGHTA, CDR2 FQGNSA. CDR3 nucleotide sequence: TGTGCCAGCAGCTTAGAGGGGCTCGATTCACCCCTCCACTTT. Translation gives CASSLEGLDSPLHF. The whole variable domain, remainder taken from reference TRBV7-2 and TRBJ1-6, is GAGVSQSPSNKVTEKGKDVELRCDPISGHTALYWYRQSLGQGLEFLIYFQGNSAPDKSGLPSDRFSAERTGGSVSTLTIQRTQQEDSAVYLCASSLEGLDSPLHFGNGTRLTVT.

The chain links TRBV5-1 to TRBJ2-1, with 9 positions matching TRBD2. V was pared by 4 bases and J by 5 bases, with 7 bases of the junction left unmatched. Germline V gene sequence: CDR1 SGHRS, CDR2 YFSETQ. The CDR3 has 15 amino acids. CDR3 nucleotide sequence: TGCGCCAGCAGCACAGTAGCGGGAGTAGACAATGAGCAGTTCTTC. Protein product: CASSTVAGVDNEQFF. The complete variable domain, with remaining parts taken from reference TRBV5-1 and TRBJ2-1, reads KAGVTQTPRYLIKTRGQQVTLSCSPISGHRSVSWYQQTPGQGLQFLFEYFSETQRNKGNFPGRFSGRQFSNSRSEMNVSTLELGDSALYLCASSTVAGVDNEQFFGPGTRLTVL.

The J gene is TRBJ1-5, the V gene TRBV6-5; 8 bases are shared with TRBD1. V shed 4 bases and J 2 bases; nucleotides not matched to a gene: 4. CDR1 is MNHEY, CDR2 SVGAGI, per germline. CDR3 length: 15 residues. CDR3 loop: CASSSGQGRNQPQHF. CDR3 nucleotides: TGTGCCAGCAGTTCCGGACAGGGCCGCAATCAGCCCCAGCATTTT.

This clone occurred once. This rearrangement joins TRBV10-2 to TRBJ2-1, with 7 positions matching TRBD1. V gave up 6 bases and J gave up 0 bases; unmatched junction bases: 5. CDR3 size: 15 residues. CDR1 is WSHSY and CDR2 is SAAADI in the germline V gene. This CDR3 reads CASRQGRSSYNEQFF. The CDR3 nucleotides read TGCGCCAGCAGACAGGGGCGGAGCTCCTACAATGAGCAGTTCTTC.

The chain employs TRBV5-5 and TRBJ2-7; 8 bases line up with TRBD1. V gave up 3 bases and J gave up 3 bases; unmatched junction bases: 5. The CDR3 extends over 14 amino acids. Germline-derived CDR1 and CDR2 are SGHKS and YYEKEE (reference sequence). CDR3 bases: TGTGCCAGCAGCTGGGGACAGGCCAACTACGAGCAGTACTTC. It is translated as CASSWGQANYEQYF.

This clone was detected only once. The V gene is TRBV29-1, the J gene TRBJ2-1; 7 nucleotides match TRBD1. Per germline, CDR1 SQVTM and CDR2 ANQGSEA. J was trimmed by 2 bases and V by 7 bases; bases with no gene match: 5. This CDR3 contains 13 residues. For the CDR3, the DNA is TGCAGCGCCCCGCAGGGGGCCTACAATGAGCAGTTCTTC. It is translated as CSAPQGAYNEQFF.

V and J are TRBV2 and TRBJ1-3; D gene uncertain. CDR1 is SNHLY, CDR2 FYNNEI, per germline. The CDR3 contains 13 residues. The V gene lost 4 bases and the J gene lost 3 bases, with 7 bases spanning the gap. CDR3 region: CASSVEGGNTIYF. As DNA, the CDR3 is TGTGCCAGCAGTGTGGAGGGTGGAAACACCATATATTTT.